The present entry profiles one T cell receptor beta chain with its context. Cohort 3 donors counted as recovered after two negative PCRs, clearance, or resolved symptoms. Original methodology: Researchers report that nucleated cell counts were estimated from reference gene primer amplification. The method was immunoSEQ multiplex PCR; TCRdb's version includes in-frame clones alone and lacks a portion of them. V and J calls and clone size are those listed in that table; D and trimming were worked out from the DNA. The sample lists about 460,000 clones; 75% to 90% were seen once. These data belong to a study of blood T cell repertoires in COVID-19. The CDR3 is made up of 18 amino acids. The trim removed 4 bases at V and 0 bases at J, leaving 13 bases unmatched. Germline assignment: CDR1 LGHDT and CDR2 YNNKEL (reference sequence).

This chain uses TRBV3-1 (or the pseudogene TRBV3-2) with TRBJ2-3, with TRBD2 matching over 7 bases. Sequencing input: PBMCs or T cells enriched from blood (not recorded which). The sequence derives from a woman in her sixties who had recovered from COVID-19. CDR3 coding DNA: TGTGCCAGCAGCCTGTTGGGGTCGGGGGGTAAGAGCACAGATACGCAGTATTTT. Its protein product is CASSLLGSGGKSTDTQYF.